These 20 T cell receptor beta chains were sequenced from one sample in a study of post-analysis software for immune sequencing data (dated by TCRdb to 2013 to 2016). Broad study findings and their caveats: Significantly higher frequencies in patients than in controls were found for several TRBV segments, including TRBV5-6, TRBV5-1 and TRBV20-1.

What these receptors recognize is not known. To prepare the library, PCR was applied. The sequencing machine was an Illumina HiSeq 2500. Unique molecular identifiers were incorporated into TCR beta cDNA libraries to reduce PCR and sequencing biases. TCRdb reanalyzed the raw reads on its own, using fastp at Q25 for trimming and MiXCR for clone calling, and kept in-frame beta chains. Each entry merges the rows of one CDR3 protein and shows their most common DNA and genes. In this sample the table shows approximately 570,000 distinct CDR3 sequences, around 44% of which occur a single time. The ten most abundant clones make up 1.5% to 2% of the sample. The sample taken for sequencing was blood. Receptor source: a girl aged 10-17 years with multiple sclerosis.

This chain uses TRBV29-1 with TRBJ2-7; D gene uncertain. Germline V gene sequence: CDR1 SQVTM, CDR2 ANQGSEA. Trimming pared 4 bases from V and 2 bases from J, leaving 9 bases between. The CDR3 is 12 residues long. DNA of the CDR3: TGCAGCGTTGGTCAGGAGCCCTACGAGCAGTACTTC. It specifies CSVGQEPYEQYF.

CDR3 amino acids: CASKPSPPYRNTEAFF. CDR3 DNA: TGCGCCAGCAAACCCTCGCCCCCCTATCGGAACACTGAAGCTTTCTTT. The chain couples TRBV4-1 to TRBJ1-1; D is unclear. Germline lookup yields CDR1 MGHRA and CDR2 YSYEKL. CDR3 length: 16 amino acids. Trimming took 7 bases from V and 1 from J, leaving 19 bases between them.

The rearrangement uses TRBV20-1 and TRBJ2-1, with 8 bases matching TRBD1. The CDR3 consists of 16 residues. Germline V gene data show CDR1 as DFQATT and CDR2 as SNEGSKA (reference sequence). V trimming: 0 bases; J trimming: 8 bases; junction bases outside the gene matches: 12. CDR3 amino acids: CSARDGQGILYDEQFF. Written as DNA, the CDR3 is TGCAGTGCTAGAGATGGACAGGGTATATTATATGATGAGCAGTTCTTC.

The chain uses TRBV12-3 or TRBV12-4 and TRBJ2-7; 11 nucleotides line up with TRBD2. This CDR3 comprises 17 residues. Trimming removed 2 bases from V and 3 bases from J; junction bases left unmatched: 9. The CDR3 DNA is TGTGCCAGCAGTTTATGGCGACTAGCGGGGACCCTCTACGAGCAGTACTTC. Its translation is CASSLWRLAGTLYEQYF.

The CDR3 DNA follows: TGTGCCAGCAGCTTGGGGACTAACGACTACGAGCAGTACTTC. Encoded protein: CASSLGTNDYEQYF. The chain combines TRBV7-9 with TRBJ2-7; 7 bases agree with TRBD2. CDR1 is SEHNR and CDR2 is FQNEAQ in the germline V gene (reference sequence). V shed 3 bases and J 3 bases; nucleotides not matched to a gene: 5. The length of the CDR3 is 14 residues.

V usage is TRBV3-1 and J usage is TRBJ2-4; 7 positions agree with TRBD2. The J call is uncertain, as TRBJ2-7 better fits the DNA end. The CDR3 has 17 amino acids. From germline, CDR1 is LGHDT and CDR2 YNNKEL (reference sequence). The DNA of the CDR3 is TGTGCCAGCAGCCAAGAGGGAGGGCGGGGTCCCTCCTACGAGCAGTACTTC. It encodes CASSQEGGRGPSYEQYF.

The table lists this clonotype with a few counts. J is TRBJ2-3 and V is TRBV25-1, with a tentative D call TRBD2 (5 bases). V was shortened by 7 bases and J by 3 bases, with 11 bases between the two germline ends. CDR3 length equals 13 residues. Germline CDR1 MGHDK, CDR2 SYGVNS. CDR3 nucleotide sequence: TGTGCCAGCACGAAGAGGGATACAGATACGCAGTATTTT. Translated, it gives CASTKRDTDTQYF.

The chain couples TRBV7-9 to TRBJ1-1; 7 bases agree with TRBD1. The length of the CDR3 is 13 residues. Germline V lookup: CDR1 SEHNR, CDR2 FQNEAQ (reference sequence). V was pared by 6 bases and J by 5 bases, with 6 bases of the junction left unmatched. The CDR3 coding sequence is TGTGCCAGCAGTCTTACAGGGGTGACTGAAGCTTTCTTT. Its translation is CASSLTGVTEAFF.

This clonotype was recorded a few times. CDR3 residues: CSGQDSNQPQHF. As DNA, the CDR3 is TGCAGTGGACAGGATAGCAATCAGCCCCAGCATTTT. The chain recombines TRBV20-1 with TRBJ1-5, with D tentatively TRBD1 (6 bases). The CDR3 spans 12 residues. In germline, CDR1 is DFQATT, CDR2 SNEGSKA (reference sequence). V gave up 7 bases and J gave up 0 bases, with 7 bases separating them.

The rearrangement links TRBV7-9 to TRBJ2-4, with no clear D. The CDR3 extends over 14 amino acids. Germline assignment: CDR1 SEHNR and CDR2 FQNEAQ (reference sequence). V was trimmed by 2 bases and J by 2 bases, leaving 7 bases between them. The CDR3 sequence: CASSLKGSKNIQYF. CDR3 sequence (DNA): TGTGCCAGCAGCTTAAAGGGTTCCAAAAACATTCAGTACTTC.

The chain carries TRBV10-3 and TRBJ1-2; 11 nucleotides line up with TRBD1. CDR3 length equals 14 residues. Germline assignment: CDR1 ENHRY and CDR2 SYGVKD. After removal of 5 bases from V and 8 bases from J, the junction contained 7 bases not matched to a gene. In nucleotides, the CDR3 is TGTGCCATCAGTTTGGACAGGGGGCGCGAAGGCTACACCTTC. Protein product: CAISLDRGREGYTF.

This clonotype has only a few counts. The CDR3 protein is CASRRQGARQPQHF. Here the CDR3 DNA reads TGTGCCAGCAGAAGACAGGGAGCACGGCAGCCCCAGCATTTT. The V and J genes are TRBV6-6 and TRBJ1-5, with 7 nucleotides matching TRBD1. After removal of 6 bases from V and 7 bases from J, the junction contained 9 bases not matched to a gene. The V gene's germline CDR1 is MNHNY and CDR2 SVGAGI (reference sequence). This CDR3 has 14 residues.

This clonotype has a handful of counts. The chain recombines TRBV3-1 with TRBJ2-7; the match to TRBD2 covers 13 bases. CDR1 is LGHDT, CDR2 YNNKEL, per germline (reference sequence). CDR3 size: 15 residues. The V and J ends lost 0 bases and 7 bases, in that order; junction bases with no gene match: 3. The CDR3 reads CASSQERLAGGEQYF. Written as DNA, the CDR3 is TGTGCCAGCAGCCAAGAAAGACTAGCGGGAGGTGAGCAGTACTTC.

This clonotype was counted many times. J is TRBJ2-3 and V is TRBV5-6; D may be TRBD1 (6 bases). Per germline, CDR1 SGHDT and CDR2 YYEEEE. V lost 3 bases and J lost 5, with 7 bases in between. The CDR3 totals 12 residues. The CDR3 protein is CASSSTGDTQYF. CDR3 bases: TGTGCCAGCAGCTCGACAGGAGATACGCAGTATTTT.

The chain is built from TRBV29-1 and TRBJ2-5, with unresolved D. CDR1 is SQVTM and CDR2 is ANQGSEA in the germline V gene. This CDR3 contains 15 residues. V was trimmed by 2 bases and J by 5 bases, leaving 18 bases between them. Here the CDR3 reads CSVERNPNSRETQYF. The CDR3 DNA sequence: TGCAGCGTTGAACGGAACCCCAATTCGAGGGAGACCCAGTACTTC.

This chain links TRBV25-1 with TRBJ2-7; no clear D. Germline-derived CDR1 and CDR2 are MGHDK and SYGVNS. The V and J ends lost 4 bases and 0 bases respectively, with 10 bases between them. This CDR3 is 14 amino acids long. The CDR3 loop reads CASSAGQSSYEQYF. CDR3 in DNA: TGTGCCAGCAGTGCGGGCCAGAGCTCCTACGAGCAGTACTTC.

The chain employs TRBV5-6 and TRBJ1-1, with D unclear. CDR3 length: 12 residues. Between the trimmed V and J ends, which lost 1 base and 8 bases, there was a span of 9 bases. Germline V gene sequence: CDR1 SGHDT, CDR2 YYEEEE. In DNA form, the CDR3 reads TGTGCCAGCAGCTTGATGAGCAGCGAAGCTTTCTTT. Translated, it gives CASSLMSSEAFF.

In its sample, this clonotype was seen a few times. CDR3 in DNA: TGCAGCGTTGCCGACAGGGGGAGCGAGCAGTTCTTC. Translated: CSVADRGSEQFF. The chain combines TRBV29-1 with TRBJ2-1, with 9 nucleotides matching TRBD1. CDR3 size: 12 residues. The junction had 5 bases not matched to a gene; V was cut back by 4 bases and J by 10 bases. CDR1 is SQVTM, CDR2 ANQGSEA, per germline.

This clonotype has just a few counts. The J gene is TRBJ1-2, the V gene TRBV5-1; D not resolved. The CDR3 has 14 residues. Looked up from germline, CDR1 is SGHRS and CDR2 is YFSETQ. V lost 1 base and J 0 bases, leaving 7 bases between the germline ends. CDR3 in amino acids: CASSLPVPNYGYTF. The CDR3 region has the DNA TGCGCCAGCAGCTTGCCGGTTCCTAACTATGGCTACACCTTC.

The chain carries TRBV12-3 or TRBV12-4 and TRBJ2-3, with 7 bases aligning to TRBD1. The junction had 14 bases not matched to a gene; V was cut back by 4 bases and J by 4 bases. The CDR3 totals 17 residues. CDR3 loop: CASSSTTGAPNSDTQYF. The CDR3 DNA reads as TGTGCCAGCAGTTCTACCACAGGGGCTCCAAATTCAGATACGCAGTATTTT.